This T cell receptor beta chain is drawn from a study of T cell repertoires in cytomegalovirus infection (dated by TCRdb to the late 2010s). With respect to the entire study: The HLA type of each donor mattered for the analysis, because public TCR beta signatures pointed to carriage of CMV infection along with the matching HLA type.

The research as a whole found: Carriers of CMV infection plus the relevant HLA type were discriminated by the cumulative frequency of public TCR beta family members in the study cohort and in an independent roughly 370-donor cohort. In the ex vivo response, HLA-C-restricted CMV-specific TCR beta clonotypes were dominant, and in two of eight donors the single most frequent clonotype came from this HLA-C-restricted group.

Sequenced on an Illumina HiSeq 1500. Clones were called with MiXCR by TCRdb after fastp trimmed the public reads at Q25, and only in-frame beta chains were retained. Records with the same CDR3 protein are collapsed into one entry carrying the most frequent genes and DNA. A total of fewer than 250,000 distinct CDR3 sequences appear in this sample, 9% to 15% of them only once. The top ten clones comprise 1.5% to 2% of the sample. On this clonotype itself: Its antigen is currently not known. Per-base quality was not reported, and no clone a single base away is much larger than it.

From cysteine to phenylalanine, the CDR3 is 14 amino acids long. Only CDR3 DNA is held: 42 bases, read in frame from base 1. The germline ends are 12 bases apart after V is trimmed by 7 bases and J by 0 bases. According to the germline V gene (reference sequence), CDR1 reads LNHDA and CDR2 reads SQIVND. The TCR sequence derives from a human donor in good health (CMV status not recorded). Some clones in this sample may be carry-over from other donors' samples. Sequencing was carried out using PBMCs. The rearranged chain carries TRBV19 and TRBJ1-1; the best D guess is TRBD1, with 5 bases matching. CDR3 loop: CASMGGSLNTEAFF. The bases read TGTGCCAGTATGGGGGGGAGCCTGAACACTGAAGCTTTCTTT.